This T cell receptor (beta chain) was recorded in a study of blood T cell repertoires in COVID-19. Produced via immunoSEQ multiplex PCR; TCRdb's table is partial and in-frame only. The sample shows about 64,000 clones, around 83% of them seen only once. CDR1 and CDR2 (germline): MNHNS, SASEGT. Trimming removed 0 bases from V and 5 bases from J, with 13 bases in between. This CDR3 is 15 amino acids long. The chain has TRBV6-1 and TRBJ2-5, with D possibly TRBD1 on 6 matching bases. The clonotype was recovered from a human donor in a cohort sampled during active COVID-19. Input material: peripheral blood. CDR3 region: CASSEAPGAGETQYF. Written as DNA, the CDR3 is TGTGCCAGCAGTGAAGCGCCAGGGGCAGGGGAGACCCAGTACTTC.